Presented here are 8 T cell receptor beta chains from one specimen sequenced in a study of T-cell reconstitution after alpha-beta-depleted transplantation in children. Researchers prepared the TCRbeta library using unique molecular identifiers, the study reports. Via MiXCR, TCRdb re-called the PCR reads, giving one row per CDR3 protein. The sample holds about 980,000 distinct CDR3 sequences; about 29% are singletons and the top ten take roughly 30%. The sample here was PBMCs, mostly from graft donor cells, taken 360 days after TCRalphabeta/CD19-depleted stem cell transplant. These receptors originate from a boy under three years old who had a stem cell transplant for SCID, so the T cells may come from the graft donor.

This clonotype was seen a handful of times. This chain joins TRBV4-1 and TRBJ2-3; D assignment may be TRBD1 or TRBD2 (5 bases each). Trimming shortened V by 3 bases and J by 0 bases, and 16 bases separated the two germline ends. Germline V gives CDR1 MGHRA, CDR2 YSYEKL. The CDR3 runs to 17 residues. The CDR3 spells CASSHPGPRTSTDTQYF. The CDR3 nucleotides are TGCGCCAGCAGCCACCCGGGACCCCGGACGAGCACAGATACGCAGTATTTT.

The chain employs TRBV9 and TRBJ1-1, with a tentative D call TRBD1 (5 bases). The CDR3 has 15 residues. V lost 0 bases, J lost 1 base, and 10 bases lay in between. Per germline, CDR1 SGDLS and CDR2 YYNGEE. CDR3 sequence reads: CASSVDPGTNTEAFF. The CDR3 nucleotides read TGTGCCAGCAGCGTAGACCCAGGGACGAACACTGAAGCTTTCTTT. Drawing the rest from reference TRBV9 and TRBJ1-1, the complete variable domain is DSGVTQTPKHLITATGQRVTLRCSPRSGDLSVYWYQQSLDQGLQFLIQYYNGEERAKGNILERFSAQQFPDLHSELNLSSLELGDSALYFCASSVDPGTNTEAFFGQGTRLTVV.

The gene calls are TRBV20-1 and TRBJ2-7, with TRBD1 identical over 7 bases. The CDR3 extends over 13 amino acids. V lost 5 bases and J lost 9; bases outside the gene matches: 13. Germline V gives CDR1 DFQATT, CDR2 SNEGSKA (reference sequence). The CDR3 loop reads CSARQGNSRLQYF. In nucleotides, the CDR3 is TGCAGTGCTCGACAGGGAAATTCGCGCTTGCAGTACTTC.

In this sample, this clonotype turned up a few times. The rearrangement links TRBV5-1 to TRBJ2-1; D perhaps matches TRBD2 (5 bases). CDR1 SGHRS and CDR2 YFSETQ come from the germline V gene. Trimming cost V 5 bases and J 0 bases, with 15 bases left between them. CDR3 length: 16 amino acids. This CDR3 is CASRVALSRSYNEQFF. The CDR3 DNA is TGCGCCAGCAGAGTAGCGCTGTCCCGCTCCTACAATGAGCAGTTCTTC.

V gene TRBV4-2 combines with J gene TRBJ2-1; no clear D gene. V was pared by 0 bases and J by 5 bases, with 5 bases between. The CDR3 runs 13 residues. Germline values: CDR1 LGHNA, CDR2 YNFKEQ. CDR3 loop: CASSQEAHNEQFF. CDR3 sequence (DNA): TGTGCCAGCAGCCAAGAGGCTCACAATGAGCAGTTCTTC.

This chain connects TRBV27 to TRBJ2-7; 11 positions agree with TRBD2. Germline V CDR1 and CDR2: MNHEY, SMNVEV (reference sequence). J lost 5 bases, V lost 5 bases, and 8 bases had no gene match. The CDR3 extends over 15 amino acids. CDR3: CASSQRLAGWDEQYF. Here the CDR3 DNA reads TGTGCCAGCAGTCAGCGACTAGCGGGGTGGGACGAGCAGTACTTC.

This clonotype has a handful of counts. The J gene is TRBJ2-1, the V gene TRBV7-2; 14 nucleotides align to TRBD2. The CDR3 covers 16 residues. Germline CDR1 and CDR2: SGHTA and FQGNSA. V shed 5 bases, J shed 5 bases, and the junction held 5 bases outside the gene matches. DNA of the CDR3: TGTGCCAGCAGCCCCTCGACTAGCGGGGGGGACAATGAGCAGTTCTTC. Its protein is CASSPSTSGGDNEQFF. Looking up the rest from reference TRBV7-2 and TRBJ2-1 gives the full variable domain: GAGVSQSPSNKVTEKGKDVELRCDPISGHTALYWYRQSLGQGLEFLIYFQGNSAPDKSGLPSDRFSAERTGGSVSTLTIQRTQQEDSAVYLCASSPSTSGGDNEQFFGPGTRLTVL.

This clonotype showed up just a few times. The chain has TRBV12-3 or TRBV12-4 and TRBJ2-1; 8 bases line up with TRBD2. After removal of 3 bases from V and 9 bases from J, the junction contained 10 bases not matched to a gene. The CDR3 loop spans 15 amino acids. CDR3 sequence: CASSFLSGGGTEQFF. In nucleotides, the CDR3 is TGTGCCAGCAGTTTTCTTAGTGGCGGGGGGACTGAGCAGTTCTTC.